A single sample is the source of the 5 T cell receptor beta chains below, sequenced in a study of T cells in Graves' hyperthyroidism and ophthalmopathy. The investigators amplified TCR beta CDR3 regions from RNA transcripts. TCR CDR3 regions were first amplified by RT-PCR with HTBI primers. In TCRdb, the multiplex PCR reads were re-called with MiXCR into one record per CDR3 protein. Among roughly 700,000 distinct CDR3 sequences listed, around 13% were seen once. The sequencing sample was made of blood. The receptor source for this set is a woman under 30 with Graves' hyperthyroidism.

This clonotype was counted between two and nine times. The V gene is TRBV29-1, the J gene TRBJ2-7; TRBD2 agrees at 7 bases. Germline lookup yields CDR1 SQVTM and CDR2 ANQGSEA. The junction had 9 bases not matched to a gene; V was cut back by 4 bases and J by 3 bases. This CDR3 spans 14 amino acids. CDR3 DNA: TGCAGCGTTGCTCGGGACTACTTCCACTACGAGCAGTACTTC. Translation: CSVARDYFHYEQYF.

This clonotype was seen repeatedly, ten times or more. V gene TRBV20-1 combines with J gene TRBJ2-7, with 11 bases lining up with TRBD2. Germline V gives CDR1 DFQATT, CDR2 SNEGSKA (reference sequence). This CDR3 is built from 18 residues. V was clipped by 1 base and J by 0 bases; unmatched bases: 11. The DNA for the CDR3 is TGCAGTGCTAGAGTCGTAGCGGGAGGGAGTTTCTACTCCTACGAGCAGTACTTC. It yields the protein CSARVVAGGSFYSYEQYF.

The CDR3 nucleotides read TGTGCCAGCACCAAACGGTTGGAACTCGGGGCTTTCTTT. Its protein product is CASTKRLELGAFF. The rearrangement joins TRBV6-2 or TRBV6-3 to TRBJ1-1; D gene ambiguous. The CDR3 spans 13 residues. Germline V lookup: CDR1 MNHEY, CDR2 SVGEGT. Deletions cut 7 bases from V and 11 bases from J, with 20 bases between.

This clonotype appeared many times. V usage is TRBV20-1 and J usage is TRBJ1-5, with D maybe TRBD1 (5 bases). The CDR3 is 13 amino acids. The V end was cut by 0 bases, the J end by 9 bases, with 12 bases between. Per germline, CDR1 DFQATT and CDR2 SNEGSKA (reference sequence). The CDR3 coding sequence is TGCAGTGCTAGAGAGCAAGGCCAGGGGCCCCAGCATTTT. Its protein is CSAREQGQGPQHF.

The V call is TRBV25-1, the J call TRBJ2-5; 7 bases map to TRBD2. The junction had 10 bases not matched to a gene; V was cut back by 2 bases and J by 4 bases. The germline gives CDR1 MGHDK, CDR2 SYGVNS. CDR3 length: 16 amino acids. CDR3 loop: CASSERSGKGGETQYF. The CDR3 DNA reads TGTGCCAGCAGTGAACGGAGCGGGAAGGGCGGAGAGACCCAGTACTTC.